Shown below are 21 T cell receptor beta chains from a single sample sequenced in a study of shared clonotypes between healthy human individuals. Profiled with immunoSEQ multiplex PCR; TCRdb holds only in-frame clones, not every one. Of 600,000 to 800,000 clones listed, approximately 72% are singletons. Sequenced sample: memory CD4+ T cells sorted from blood. Subset given: CD45RA-negative fraction. Every receptor here comes from a woman aged 25 to 39 in good health.

V usage is TRBV5-1 and J usage is TRBJ2-2; 10 bases map to TRBD1. The CDR3 is made up of 14 amino acids. CDR1 is SGHRS, CDR2 YFSETQ, per germline. Trimming took 4 bases from V and 6 from J; bases not matched to a gene: 3. The CDR3 DNA is TGCGCCAGCAGCGGGACAGGGGACTCCGGGGAGCTGTTTTTT. Protein sequence: CASSGTGDSGELFF.

The chain has TRBV19 and TRBJ1-2, with no clear D. This CDR3 is 16 amino acids long. Germline loops: CDR1 LNHDA, CDR2 SQIVND (reference sequence). V was cut by 7 bases and J by 1 base, with 19 bases left in between. The chain's CDR3 is CASKAPGIQLNYGYTF. CDR3 sequence (DNA): TGTGCCAGTAAAGCCCCGGGGATACAGCTTAACTATGGCTACACCTTC.

The CDR3 loop is CASGDRDRSTDTQYF. The CDR3 DNA is TGTGCCAGCGGGGACAGGGACAGAAGCACAGATACGCAGTATTTT. The V gene is TRBV6-6, the J gene TRBJ2-3, with 9 bases aligning to TRBD1. Germline CDR1 reads MNHNY; CDR2 reads SVGAGI (reference sequence). The V segment lost 8 bases and the J segment 0 bases; nucleotides outside the gene matches: 6. The CDR3 is 15 residues long.

The chain links TRBV29-1 to TRBJ2-3, with 8 bases that match TRBD1. Per the germline V gene, CDR1 is SQVTM and CDR2 is ANQGSEA. V lost 3 bases, J lost 5 bases, and 4 bases stayed unmatched. The CDR3 sequence is 13 residues long. CDR3 coding DNA: TGCAGCGTTGAGCAGGGGGCTGGAGATACGCAGTATTTT. Its translation is CSVEQGAGDTQYF.

On this clone itself: The identical CDR3 is also encoded by other nucleotide sequences in the sample. The chain combines TRBV2 with TRBJ2-3; D remains ambiguous. The CDR3 is 13 residues long. CDR1 is SNHLY, CDR2 FYNNEI, per germline. V lost 4 bases, J lost 2 bases, and 7 bases lay in between. In DNA, the CDR3 is TGTGCCAGCAGTGGAGACAACACAGATACGCAGTATTTT. Translated, it gives CASSGDNTDTQYF.

The CDR3 sequence: CASSQDVRGLNTGELFF. The CDR3 DNA reads TGTGCCAGCAGCCAAGATGTTCGGGGGCTCAACACCGGGGAGCTGTTTTTT. The V gene is TRBV14, the J gene TRBJ2-2; D is possibly TRBD1 or TRBD2 (6 bases each). Germline lookup yields CDR1 SGHDN and CDR2 FVKESK. Trimming left V 0 bases short and J 2 bases short, with 13 bases between. The CDR3 is 17 residues long.

J is TRBJ2-7 and V is TRBV2; the match to TRBD1 covers 8 bases. Trimming removed 5 bases from V and 0 bases from J; junction bases left unmatched: 6. Germline V gives CDR1 SNHLY, CDR2 FYNNEI. The CDR3 totals 15 residues. CDR3: CASSRGGQGSYEQYF. The CDR3 nucleotides read TGTGCCAGCAGTAGAGGCGGACAGGGCTCCTACGAGCAGTACTTC. The full variable domain, rest sourced from reference TRBV2 and TRBJ2-7, is EPEVTQTPSHQVTQMGQEVILRCVPISNHLYFYWYRQILGQKVEFLVSFYNNEISEKSEIFDDQFSVERPDGSNFTLKIRSTKLEDSAMYFCASSRGGQGSYEQYFGPGTRLTVT.

This clone was seen only a few times. The same CDR3 can be traced to other DNA sequences in this sample. This sequence joins TRBV20-1 and TRBJ2-1, with D hard to call. The V end was cut by 6 bases, the J end by 2 bases, with 5 bases between. This CDR3 has 11 residues. Germline CDR1 is DFQATT and CDR2 is SNEGSKA (reference sequence). The CDR3 loop is CSARPYNEQFF. CDR3 sequence (DNA): TGCAGTGCCAGACCCTACAATGAGCAGTTCTTC.

The gene calls are TRBV6-5 and TRBJ1-1; D is uncertain. The germline V and J ends were trimmed by 7 bases and 1 base, with 10 bases remaining between them. The CDR3 consists of 13 residues. The germline gives CDR1 MNHEY, CDR2 SVGAGI. The CDR3 DNA reads as TGTGCCAGCACCCGTGTACAGAACACTGAAGCTTTCTTT. It yields the protein CASTRVQNTEAFF.

This chain links TRBV19 with TRBJ2-7; a possible D gene is TRBD1 (6 bases). The CDR3 runs 14 residues. The germline V and J ends were trimmed by 4 bases and 2 bases, with 12 bases remaining between them. The germline gives CDR1 LNHDA, CDR2 SQIVND (reference sequence). DNA of the CDR3: TGTGCCAGTAGTACCACGACAGGCACCTACGAGCAGTACTTC. It codes for CASSTTTGTYEQYF.

The chain carries TRBV6-5 and TRBJ2-1; D is perhaps TRBD2 (6 bases). V was clipped by 0 bases and J by 1 base, with 10 bases between them. The CDR3 loop spans 16 amino acids. Germline V gives CDR1 MNHEY, CDR2 SVGAGI. The CDR3 sequence is CASSYSTSSSYNEQFF. The CDR3 region has the DNA TGTGCCAGCAGTTACTCCACTAGCAGTTCCTACAATGAGCAGTTCTTC.

This clone was observed a few times. The V call is TRBV19, the J call TRBJ1-2, with 8 bases matching TRBD1. This CDR3 spans 17 amino acids. Germline V gene data show CDR1 as LNHDA and CDR2 as SQIVND (reference sequence). The ends lost 3 bases at V and 2 bases at J; junction bases unmatched: 11. This CDR3 is CASSMMARGRGNYGYTF. The CDR3 coding sequence is TGTGCCAGTAGTATGATGGCCAGGGGGCGCGGAAACTATGGCTACACCTTC.

On this clone: This sample also contains other DNA sequences that code for the same CDR3. The chain is built from TRBV2 and TRBJ1-5; no clear D. Germline assignment: CDR1 SNHLY and CDR2 FYNNEI. With 7 bases removed from V and 0 bases from J, the gap between germline ends came to 7 bases. This CDR3 region has 13 residues. CDR3 region: CASKRDSNQPQHF. CDR3 nucleotide sequence: TGTGCCAGCAAAAGAGATAGCAATCAGCCCCAGCATTTT.

For the CDR3, the DNA is TGTGCCAGCAGCGTAGCTAACACCTTCTATGGCTACACCTTC. It yields the protein CASSVANTFYGYTF. The chain couples TRBV9 to TRBJ1-2; D remains unclear. This CDR3 spans 14 amino acids. V lost 0 bases and J lost 4, with 10 bases in between. CDR1 is SGDLS, CDR2 YYNGEE, per germline.

This clone was recorded once. V is TRBV4-2 and J is TRBJ2-7, with D possibly TRBD2 on 6 matching bases. Germline values: CDR1 LGHNA, CDR2 YNFKEQ. The CDR3 extends over 14 amino acids. Trimming took 1 base from V and 6 from J, leaving 13 bases between them. The CDR3 DNA reads as TGTGCCAGCAGCCAAGTTCTAGCGCCATTCGAGCAGTACTTC. Translating gives CASSQVLAPFEQYF.

The chain recombines TRBV10-2 with TRBJ2-3; possible D gene TRBD2, 7 bases. V lost 6 bases, J lost 0 bases, and 10 bases lay in between. The CDR3 has 14 residues. Germline V gene lookup returns CDR1 WSHSY and CDR2 SAAADI. The CDR3 region is CASRRGGSTDTQYF. CDR3 sequence (DNA): TGCGCCAGCAGGAGGGGGGGGAGCACAGATACGCAGTATTTT.

CDR3 bases: TGTGCCAGTAGTATCGACAGGTCCGTTGGTGAAAAACTGTTTTTT. As protein: CASSIDRSVGEKLFF. The rearrangement uses TRBV19 and TRBJ1-4; TRBD1 might be the D (6 bases). The CDR3 contains 15 residues. Per the germline V gene, CDR1 is LNHDA and CDR2 is SQIVND (reference sequence). Trimming removed 3 bases from V and 7 bases from J, with 15 bases in between.

This clone was seen a handful of times. The gene calls are TRBV30 and TRBJ1-1; 9 nucleotides match TRBD1. Germline CDR1 and CDR2: GTSNPN and SVGIG (reference sequence). There are 14 residues in the CDR3. J was trimmed by 4 bases and V by 2 bases; bases with no gene match: 5. CDR3 loop: CAWSFETGGTEAFF. The CDR3, as DNA: TGTGCCTGGAGTTTCGAGACAGGGGGCACTGAAGCTTTCTTT.

This chain uses TRBV7-2 with TRBJ2-7; TRBD2 matches at 10 bases. Losses at the gene ends were 3 bases for V and 11 bases for J; bases not matched to a gene: 7. CDR1 is SGHTA, CDR2 FQGNSA, per germline. This CDR3 has 13 amino acids. The CDR3 DNA is TGTGCCAGCAGCTTGGAGCTAGCGGGAGAGGAGTACTTC. Its translation: CASSLELAGEEYF.

The chain couples TRBV30 to TRBJ2-7; D uncertain. This CDR3 spans 12 amino acids. Between the trimmed V and J ends, which lost 3 bases and 7 bases, there was a span of 13 bases. Germline V lookup: CDR1 GTSNPN, CDR2 SVGIG (reference sequence). Here the CDR3 reads CAWRIGPWEQYF. The CDR3 DNA follows: TGTGCCTGGAGGATCGGGCCTTGGGAGCAGTACTTC. The variable domain in full, with the rest retrieved from reference TRBV30 and TRBJ2-7, is SQTIHQWPATLVQPVGSPLSLECTVEGTSNPNLYWYRQAAGRGLQLLFYSVGIGQISSEVPQNLSASRPQDRQFILSSKKLLLSDSGFYLCAWRIGPWEQYFGPGTRLTVT.

The rearrangement joins TRBV20-1 to TRBJ2-1; D unresolved. Trimming left V 7 bases short and J 10 bases short, with 14 bases between. The CDR3 is made up of 11 amino acids. Germline-derived CDR1 and CDR2 are DFQATT and SNEGSKA (reference sequence). This chain's CDR3 is CSGAFVREQFF. The CDR3 bases are TGCAGTGGGGCATTCGTCCGAGAGCAGTTCTTC.